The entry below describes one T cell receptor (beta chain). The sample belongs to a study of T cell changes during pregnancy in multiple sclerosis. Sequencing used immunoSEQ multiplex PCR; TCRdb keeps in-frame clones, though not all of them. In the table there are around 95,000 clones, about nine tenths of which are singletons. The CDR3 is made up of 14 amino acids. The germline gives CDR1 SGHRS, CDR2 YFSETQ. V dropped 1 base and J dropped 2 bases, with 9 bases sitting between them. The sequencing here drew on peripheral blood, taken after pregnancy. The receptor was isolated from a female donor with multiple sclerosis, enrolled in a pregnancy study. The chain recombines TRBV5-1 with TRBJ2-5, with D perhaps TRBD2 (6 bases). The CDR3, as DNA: TGCGCCAGCAGCTTGAGGGCGGGGCAAGAGACCCAGTACTTC. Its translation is CASSLRAGQETQYF.